Each of the 16 T cell receptor beta chains below was sequenced from the same sample in a study of cytomegalovirus exposure and HLA in healthy donors. PCR amplification relied on 60 Vbeta primers (plus 13 Jbeta primers). Method: immunoSEQ multiplex PCR; TCRdb's copy keeps in-frame clones and lacks some. The profile shows roughly 180,000 clones, approximately 83% of them singletons. The source material was PBMCs. The receptor source for this set is a man between 18 and 29 years old in good health and CMV-seropositive.

The genes are TRBV7-9 and TRBJ2-1; TRBD2 agrees at 7 bases. The CDR3 sequence is 16 residues long. From germline, CDR1 is SEHNR and CDR2 FQNEAQ (reference sequence). V shed 4 bases and J 6 bases; nucleotides not matched to a gene: 12. The CDR3 sequence is CASSSSRLAGGNEQFF. In nucleotides, the CDR3 is TGTGCCAGCAGCTCCTCTCGACTAGCTGGGGGCAATGAGCAGTTCTTC.

The rearrangement uses TRBV7-8 and TRBJ1-1; TRBD1 matches at 11 bases. The V segment lost 3 bases and the J segment 4 bases; nucleotides outside the gene matches: 4. The CDR3 spans 15 residues. Looked up from germline, CDR1 is SGHVS and CDR2 is FQNEAQ. CDR3 region: CASSLGDRGGTEAFF. CDR3 bases: TGTGCCAGCAGCTTGGGGGACAGGGGGGGCACTGAAGCTTTCTTT.

The CDR3: CASSVVPQVGNTIYF. CDR3 coding DNA: TGTGCCAGCAGTGTTGTGCCGCAGGTTGGAAACACCATATATTTT. This chain uses TRBV6-1 with TRBJ1-3; D gene uncertain. Germline V gives CDR1 MNHNS, CDR2 SASEGT. The V gene lost 4 bases and the J gene lost 3 bases, with 13 bases spanning the gap. The CDR3 has 15 amino acids.

The J gene is TRBJ1-1, the V gene TRBV21-1; the listed D gene, TRBD1, was not tested against the DNA. TRBV21-1 is labeled a pseudogene. The CDR3 spans 17 residues. Here the CDR3 reads CASSKVVKFKGDTEAFF. CDR3 DNA sequence: TGTGCCAGCAGCAAAGTAGTAAAGTTTAAGGGGGACACTGAAGCTTTCTTT.

Remarks on this clone: Its ends do not fully match the called genes, so a read error is possible. The chain has TRBV27 and TRBJ2-5, with 7 bases fitting TRBD2. This CDR3 has 13 residues. Germline V gene data show CDR1 as MNHEY and CDR2 as SMNVEV (reference sequence). CDR3 residues: CASSFGDLMREHF. CDR3 nucleotides: TGTGCCAGCAGTTTTGGCGATTTAATGCGGGAGCACTTC.

This chain uses TRBV15 with TRBJ2-3; D is perhaps TRBD2 (6 bases). Trimming removed 1 base from V and 1 base from J, with 12 bases in between. CDR1 is LNHNV, CDR2 YYDKDF, per germline (reference sequence). The CDR3 length is 16 residues. CDR3 in DNA: TGTGCCACCAGCAGAGTGTCGGCGGGGCGCACAGATACGCAGTATTTT. As protein: CATSRVSAGRTDTQYF.

The chain carries TRBV7-2 and TRBJ2-7; TRBD1 is a possible D gene (6 bases). The CDR3 extends over 18 amino acids. Germline V lookup: CDR1 SGHTA, CDR2 FQGNSA. The ends were cut back, 4 bases at V and 0 bases at J, with 22 bases in the middle. The CDR3 loop reads CASSSTTRTRQDSYEQYF. The CDR3 region has the DNA TGTGCCAGCAGCTCAACAACCCGGACCAGACAGGACTCCTACGAGCAGTACTTC.

V and J are TRBV19 and TRBJ2-5, with 12 positions matching TRBD2. CDR3 size: 16 residues. In germline, CDR1 is LNHDA, CDR2 SQIVND (reference sequence). After removal of 1 base from V and 1 base from J, the junction contained 1 base not matched to a gene. The CDR3 DNA sequence: TGTGCCAGTAGTATAGCGACTAGCGGGGGCCAAGAGACCCAGTACTTC. Translation gives CASSIATSGGQETQYF.

This chain uses TRBV7-8 with TRBJ2-5; TRBD1 might be the D (6 bases). The CDR3 contains 14 residues. Trimming cost V 4 bases and J 5 bases, with 14 bases left between them. Germline CDR1 and CDR2: SGHVS and FQNEAQ. The CDR3 region is CASSSQGLWETQYF. For the CDR3, the DNA is TGTGCCAGCAGCTCACAGGGTCTGTGGGAGACCCAGTACTTC.

The chain joins TRBV30 to TRBJ1-2; 7 bases line up with TRBD1. The CDR3 loop spans 12 amino acids. Per the germline V gene, CDR1 is GTSNPN and CDR2 is SVGIG (reference sequence). V lost 3 bases to trimming and J lost 7 bases; unmatched junction nucleotides: 5. CDR3 protein: CAWSQGELGYTF. Here the CDR3 DNA reads TGTGCCTGGAGCCAGGGGGAGCTTGGCTACACCTTC.

This clone was counted a single time. The rearrangement joins TRBV2 to TRBJ2-7; no firm D call. Germline-derived CDR1 and CDR2 are SNHLY and FYNNEI. V lost 2 bases and J 2 bases, leaving 10 bases between the germline ends. This CDR3 region has 14 residues. CDR3 nucleotides: TGTGCCAGCAGTGAACAGGTTGGGCCCTACGAGCAGTACTTC. This gives the protein CASSEQVGPYEQYF.

V and J are TRBV9 and TRBJ1-2; 7 bases fit TRBD1. V dropped 7 bases and J dropped 7; count of bases not matched to a gene: 13. Per germline, CDR1 SGDLS and CDR2 YYNGEE. The length of the CDR3 is 14 residues. The DNA for the CDR3 is TGTGCCAGCGGAAGGGACAGTGTGCTAGGTGGCTACACCTTC. Protein sequence: CASGRDSVLGGYTF.

The rearrangement links TRBV15 to TRBJ1-4; D might be TRBD1 (6 bases). Trimming removed 2 bases at V and 8 bases at J, with 9 bases between. Germline V gene sequence: CDR1 LNHNV, CDR2 YYDKDF (reference sequence). The CDR3 has 13 residues. The CDR3 coding sequence is TGTGCCACCAGCAGACAGGGGTACGAAAAACTGTTTTTT. The encoded protein is CATSRQGYEKLFF.

The gene calls are TRBV27 and TRBJ1-3; D is ambiguous. Looked up from germline, CDR1 is MNHEY and CDR2 is SMNVEV (reference sequence). Trimming removed 3 bases from V and 2 bases from J, with 17 bases in between. The CDR3 totals 17 residues. The CDR3 loop is CASSFLPLMAAGNTIYF. The CDR3 DNA reads TGTGCCAGCAGTTTTCTCCCCTTAATGGCAGCTGGAAACACCATATATTTT.

The chain combines TRBV9 with TRBJ2-5, with a tentative D call TRBD1 (6 bases). Germline V gives CDR1 SGDLS, CDR2 YYNGEE. V was trimmed by 0 bases and J by 5 bases, leaving 14 bases between them. The length of the CDR3 is 15 residues. The CDR3 reads CASSVGVARGETQYF. The CDR3, as DNA: TGTGCCAGCAGCGTAGGGGTGGCGAGGGGGGAGACCCAGTACTTC.

The V and J genes are TRBV12-5 and TRBJ1-1; D gene ambiguous. Germline CDR1 LGHNT, CDR2 FRNRAP. V lost 1 base to trimming and J lost 7 bases, with 7 bases between them. The CDR3 spans 12 residues. CDR3 nucleotide sequence: TGTGCTAGTGGTTTGGCACAGCATGAAGCTTTCTTT. This codes for CASGLAQHEAFF.